A single T cell receptor beta chain is shown here with its context. Its antigen remains unknown. This sample was included in a study of cytomegalovirus exposure and HLA in healthy donors. Study information: An earlier analysis identified 110 million or so unique TCR beta sequences in some 180 million T cells.

CDR3 size: 17 residues. J gave up 3 bases and V 0 bases, and 9 bases lay outside the gene matches. In germline, CDR1 is SGDLS, CDR2 YYNGEE. This PCR relied on a set of 60 Vbeta primers and 13 Jbeta primers. Clones were sequenced by immunoSEQ multiplex PCR, and TCRdb holds only the in-frame ones, with some missing. The sample has tens of thousands of clones, roughly two thirds seen once. Whole-study results and caveats: Clonal expansion, a later analysis showed, was greater in HLA-associated TCR beta chains than in equally common others. The Asian-associated ancestry cluster reportedly had fewer N-insertions than the approximately 690-donor mean in a later analysis. Researchers reported from a later analysis that most CMV-associated TCR beta chains appeared HLA-restricted.

The V call is TRBV9, the J call TRBJ2-7; 10 bases are a match to TRBD2. This sequence originates from a woman in her thirties or forties in good health and CMV-seropositive. Material: PBMCs. In DNA form, the CDR3 reads TGTGCCAGCAGCGTAGGGATAGCGGGAGGATCCAACTACGAGCAGTACTTC. Residues: CASSVGIAGGSNYEQYF.